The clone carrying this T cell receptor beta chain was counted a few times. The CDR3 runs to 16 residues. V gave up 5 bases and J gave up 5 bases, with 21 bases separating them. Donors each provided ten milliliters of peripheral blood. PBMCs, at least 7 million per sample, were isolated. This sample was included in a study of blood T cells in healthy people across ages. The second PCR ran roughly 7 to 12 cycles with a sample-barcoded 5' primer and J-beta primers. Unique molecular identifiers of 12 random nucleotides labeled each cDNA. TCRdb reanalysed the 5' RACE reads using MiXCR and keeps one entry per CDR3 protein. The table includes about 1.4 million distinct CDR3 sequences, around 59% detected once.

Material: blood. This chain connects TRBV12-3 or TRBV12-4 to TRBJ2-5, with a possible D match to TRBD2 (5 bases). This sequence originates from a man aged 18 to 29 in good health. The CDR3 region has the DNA TGTGCCAGCAGTCGGAGAACAGCGCCTAGAGGGGAGACCCAGTACTTC. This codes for CASSRRTAPRGETQYF.